A selection of T cell receptor beta chains follows, all from one sample in a study of T cells in localized non-small cell lung cancer. The repertoire was sequenced with immunoSEQ multiplex PCR; TCRdb's copy has only in-frame clones and lacks some. The sample holds 10,000 to 15,000 clones, around 84% seen once. The sample was peripheral blood, taken before any cancer treatment. The receptors come from an older male donor with stage III lung adenocarcinoma. Both conserved end residues are part of each CDR3. The order of the fields is clone size, D gene, V gene, J gene, CDR3 protein, CDR3 DNA. A D gene is named only where the DNA matches it firmly. The size entry is marked missing in some rows and otherwise reads once, few, many or a size class.

size: .; D: .; V: TRBV11-2; J: TRBJ2-5; CDR3: CASSFLGQSQETQYF; DNA: TGTGCCAGCAGCTTTCTCGGACAGTCCCAAGAGACCCAGTACTTC
size: .; D: .; V: TRBV5-6; J: TRBJ2-3; CDR3: CASSPNLQPGLSTDTQYF; DNA: TGTGCCAGCAGCCCGAACCTCCAACCGGGACTTTCCACAGATACGCAGTATTTT
size: .; D: .; V: TRBV30; J: TRBJ2-7; CDR3: CAWSSPKGGVYEQYF; DNA: TGTGCCTGGAGTTCCCCGAAGGGCGGTGTATACGAGCAGTACTTC
size: .; D: .; V: TRBV7-9; J: TRBJ2-7; CDR3: CASSLVASRQYF; DNA: TGTGCCAGCAGCTTAGTTGCTTCCCGGCAGTACTTC
size: .; D: .; V: TRBV10-3; J: TRBJ1-3; CDR3: CAISDLGSSGNTIYF; DNA: TGTGCCATCAGTGATTTAGGCAGCTCTGGAAACACCATATATTTT
size: .; D: .; V: TRBV18; J: TRBJ1-2; CDR3: CASRPLQGYTF; DNA: TGTGCCAGCCGCCCCTTACAGGGCTACACCTTC
size: .; D: .; V: TRBV7-2; J: TRBJ1-2; CDR3: CASSPRGDYGYTF; DNA: TGTGCCAGCAGCCCTCGCGGGGACTATGGCTACACCTTC
size: .; D: .; V: TRBV5-1; J: TRBJ2-1; CDR3: CASSLSAGGSSYNEQFF; DNA: TGCGCCAGCAGCTTGTCGGCGGGCGGCAGCTCCTACAATGAGCAGTTCTTC
size: .; D: .; V: TRBV18; J: TRBJ2-3; CDR3: CASSPQSGADGTDTQYF; DNA: TGTGCCAGCTCACCACAGTCTGGGGCCGATGGCACAGATACGCAGTATTTT
size: .; D: .; V: TRBV11-2; J: TRBJ1-1; CDR3: CASSTGGAEAFF; DNA: TGTGCCAGCAGCACTGGGGGGGCTGAAGCTTTCTTT
size: once; D: TRBD1; V: TRBV30; J: TRBJ1-1; CDR3: CASSAGGSKAFF; DNA: TGTGCCTCCAGTGCAGGGGGAAGCAAAGCTTTCTTT
size: .; D: .; V: TRBV28; J: TRBJ2-7; CDR3: CASQARDRQYF; DNA: TGTGCCAGCCAGGCGCGGGACAGGCAGTACTTC
size: .; D: .; V: TRBV4-2; J: TRBJ2-5; CDR3: CASSLGIQETQYF; DNA: TGTGCCAGCAGCCTTGGGATCCAAGAGACCCAGTACTTC
size: .; D: .; V: TRBV7-2; J: TRBJ2-1; CDR3: CASSSGPLEQFF; DNA: TGTGCCAGCAGCTCCGGGCCCTTGGAGCAGTTCTTC
size: .; D: .; V: TRBV5-1; J: TRBJ2-3; CDR3: CASSPQGGTDTQYF; DNA: TGCGCCAGCAGCCCACAGGGAGGCACAGATACGCAGTATTTT
size: .; D: .; V: TRBV4-1; J: TRBJ1-4; CDR3: CASTRAGQSVGKLFF; DNA: TGCGCCAGCACTCGGGCCGGACAGTCGGTGGGAAAACTGTTTTTT
size: .; D: TRBD2; V: TRBV5-4; J: TRBJ2-5; CDR3: CASSLGLAGAPEETQYF; DNA: TGTGCCAGCAGCTTGGGGCTAGCGGGGGCCCCAGAAGAGACCCAGTACTTC
size: once; D: TRBD1; V: TRBV19; J: TRBJ1-5; CDR3: CASSIGQGPQPQHF; DNA: TGTGCCAGTAGTATCGGACAGGGCCCCCAGCCCCAGCATTTT
size: .; D: .; V: TRBV28; J: TRBJ1-3; CDR3: CASSPTTIGNTIYF; DNA: TGTGCCAGCAGTCCGACAACGATTGGAAACACCATATATTTT
size: .; D: TRBD2; V: TRBV10-2; J: TRBJ2-3; CDR3: CASHGLAGGRSTDTQYF; DNA: TGCGCCAGCCACGGACTAGCGGGAGGTCGAAGCACAGATACGCAGTATTTT
size: .; D: .; V: TRBV23-1; J: TRBJ1-5; CDR3: CASRQLAGGNQPQHF; DNA: TGCGCCAGCAGACAATTGGCAGGGGGCAATCAGCCCCAGCATTTT
size: .; D: .; V: TRBV12-5; J: TRBJ1-5; CDR3: CASGLGTTNQPQHF; DNA: TGTGCTAGTGGTTTGGGGACAACTAATCAGCCCCAGCATTTT
size: .; D: TRBD1; V: TRBV4-1; J: TRBJ1-2; CDR3: CASSQYMGRGIYGYTF; DNA: TGCGCCAGCAGCCAATACATGGGCAGGGGGATCTATGGCTACACCTTC
size: .; D: .; V: TRBV19; J: TRBJ2-7; CDR3: CASSVGQSYSYEQYF; DNA: TGTGCCAGTTCAGTCGGGCAGAGTTACTCCTACGAGCAGTACTTC
size: .; D: TRBD2; V: TRBV15; J: TRBJ2-4; CDR3: CATSRERAGGRAKNIQYF; DNA: TGTGCCACCAGCAGAGAGAGGGCGGGAGGGAGAGCCAAAAACATTCAGTACTTC
size: .; D: .; V: TRBV7-6; J: TRBJ2-1; CDR3: CASRRTDSYNEQFF; DNA: TGTGCCAGCAGGAGGACGGACAGCTACAATGAGCAGTTCTTC
size: .; D: .; V: TRBV7-2; J: TRBJ1-5; CDR3: CATGRSNQPQHF; DNA: TGTGCCACCGGCCGGAGCAATCAGCCCCAGCATTTT
size: .; D: .; V: TRBV7-7; J: TRBJ2-1; CDR3: CASSSSQGREQFF; DNA: TGTGCCAGCAGCTCCTCCCAAGGTCGTGAGCAGTTCTTC
size: .; D: .; V: TRBV2; J: TRBJ1-2; CDR3: CASSETDTNYGYTF; DNA: TGTGCCAGCAGTGAGACAGATACTAACTATGGCTACACCTTC
size: .; D: .; V: TRBV11-2; J: TRBJ1-1; CDR3: CASSSRPNQGKDEAFF; DNA: TGTGCCAGCAGCTCGCGCCCCAATCAGGGTAAAGATGAAGCTTTCTTT
size: .; D: TRBD1; V: TRBV25-1; J: TRBJ1-5; CDR3: CASSEGQSNQPQHF; DNA: TGTGCCAGCAGTGAGGGACAGTCCAATCAGCCCCAGCATTTT
size: .; D: .; V: TRBV4-2; J: TRBJ2-7; CDR3: CASSHGLAATISYEQYF; DNA: TGTGCCAGCAGCCATGGGTTAGCGGCTACAATCTCCTACGAGCAGTACTTC
size: .; D: .; V: TRBV5-1; J: TRBJ2-3; CDR3: CASSLALTSTDTQYF; DNA: TGCGCCAGCAGCTTGGCACTCACTTCCACAGATACGCAGTATTTT
size: once; D: .; V: TRBV19; J: TRBJ1-1; CDR3: CASSIRGNTEAFF; DNA: TGTGCCAGTAGTATACGAGGGAACACTGAAGCTTTCTTT
size: .; D: .; V: TRBV2; J: TRBJ1-5; CDR3: CASSGGFGQPQHF; DNA: TGTGCCAGCAGTGGAGGGTTTGGCCAGCCCCAGCATTTT
size: .; D: .; V: TRBV25-1; J: TRBJ1-6; CDR3: CASSPSLYNSPLHF; DNA: TGTGCCAGCTCTCCCAGTCTTTATAATTCACCCCTCCACTTT
size: .; D: .; V: TRBV7-6; J: TRBJ2-1; CDR3: CASSQTEGNEQFF; DNA: TGTGCCAGCAGCCAGACGGAAGGCAATGAGCAGTTCTTC
size: few; D: TRBD1; V: TRBV6-5; J: TRBJ1-6; CDR3: CASRGTGGAGSPLHF; DNA: TGTGCCAGCAGGGGGACAGGGGGCGCGGGATCACCCCTCCACTTT
size: .; D: .; V: TRBV28; J: TRBJ1-5; CDR3: CASSLYQDNQPQHF; DNA: TGTGCCAGCAGTTTATATCAGGACAATCAGCCCCAGCATTTT
size: .; D: .; V: TRBV5-4; J: TRBJ2-1; CDR3: CASSLERQDNEQFF; DNA: TGTGCCAGCAGCTTGGAACGGCAAGACAATGAGCAGTTCTTC
size: .; D: .; V: TRBV2; J: TRBJ1-5; CDR3: CASSETTPRNQPQHF; DNA: TGTGCCAGCAGTGAGACAACCCCAAGAAATCAGCCCCAGCATTTT
size: .; D: TRBD1; V: TRBV19; J: TRBJ2-7; CDR3: CASSILRQGQGAEEQYF; DNA: TGTGCCAGTAGTATCCTCCGACAGGGACAGGGGGCGGAAGAGCAGTACTTC
size: .; D: .; V: TRBV10-1; J: TRBJ2-2; CDR3: CASSESASAVNTGELFF; DNA: TGCGCCAGCAGTGAGTCTGCAAGCGCCGTGAACACCGGGGAGCTGTTTTTT
size: .; D: TRBD1; V: TRBV18; J: TRBJ1-1; CDR3: CASSPTPGQGTEAFF; DNA: TGTGCCAGCTCACCAACTCCGGGACAGGGAACTGAAGCTTTCTTT
size: few; D: .; V: TRBV12-5; J: TRBJ1-5; CDR3: CASAPLGASNQPQHF; DNA: TGTGCTAGTGCCCCTTTAGGGGCTAGCAATCAGCCCCAGCATTTT
size: .; D: TRBD1; V: TRBV12-5; J: TRBJ1-2; CDR3: CASVPTGIYGYTF; DNA: TGTGCTAGTGTCCCGACAGGGATCTATGGCTACACCTTC
size: .; D: TRBD1; V: TRBV5-1; J: TRBJ1-2; CDR3: CASRPGTGDYGYTF; DNA: TGCGCCAGCAGGCCCGGGACAGGGGACTATGGCTACACCTTC
size: .; D: TRBD2; V: TRBV4-1; J: TRBJ2-2; CDR3: CASSQAGGRTGELFF; DNA: TGCGCCAGCAGCCAAGCGGGAGGGCGGACCGGGGAGCTGTTTTTT
size: .; D: TRBD1; V: TRBV4-2; J: TRBJ2-2; CDR3: CASSPGTGDAGELFF; DNA: TGTGCCAGCAGCCCGGGGACAGGGGACGCCGGGGAGCTGTTTTTT
size: .; D: TRBD2; V: TRBV10-2; J: TRBJ2-5; CDR3: CASRTSGGSGQETQYF; DNA: TGCGCCAGCAGGACCTCGGGCGGGAGCGGCCAAGAGACCCAGTACTTC
size: .; D: TRBD2; V: TRBV10-2; J: TRBJ2-1; CDR3: CASRQLAGVNEQFF; DNA: TGCGCCAGCCGCCAACTAGCGGGGGTAAATGAGCAGTTCTTC
size: once; D: TRBD1; V: TRBV5-1; J: TRBJ1-4; CDR3: CASSLDREGEKLFF; DNA: TGCGCCAGCAGTTTAGACAGGGAGGGTGAAAAACTGTTTTTT
size: .; D: TRBD2; V: TRBV13; J: TRBJ2-3; CDR3: CASSLSSGGITDTQYF; DNA: TGTGCCAGCAGCTTAAGTAGCGGGGGGATCACAGATACGCAGTATTTT
size: .; D: .; V: TRBV4-1; J: TRBJ2-7; CDR3: CASSQGTGRAYEQYF; DNA: TGCGCCAGCAGCCAAGGGACGGGTAGAGCCTACGAGCAGTACTTC
size: .; D: .; V: TRBV4-2; J: TRBJ2-5; CDR3: CASSHQPLGIQETQYF; DNA: TGTGCCAGCAGCCACCAACCACTAGGGATACAAGAGACCCAGTACTTC
size: .; D: TRBD1; V: TRBV7-9; J: TRBJ2-7; CDR3: CASSLGTGGEQYF; DNA: TGTGCCAGCAGCTTAGGGACAGGGGGAGAGCAGTACTTC
size: .; D: .; V: TRBV19; J: TRBJ1-1; CDR3: CASSARRRGEKAEAFF; DNA: TGTGCCAGTAGTGCCCGCAGGAGGGGGGAAAAGGCTGAAGCTTTCTTT